This T cell receptor beta chain was sequenced for a study of blood T cells in healthy people across ages. General study findings and limits: The CMV status of each donor remained undetermined, and this could have confounded shifts in expanded clonotypes. PBMCs left unsorted prevented a conclusive naive versus antigen-experienced comparison. Compared with aged donors, long-lived donors showed fewer expanded clones, suggesting selection.

A second PCR of 7 to 11 cycles used a sample-barcoded 5' primer and a J-beta primer mix. Via MiXCR, TCRdb re-called the 5' RACE reads, giving one row per CDR3 protein. This sample has approximately 1,700,000 distinct CDR3 sequences, with 35% to 50% found just once. In regard to this clonotype: The antigen is not known.

The sample providers were healthy Caucasian people from Russia, aged about 6 to 95. Germline assignment: CDR1 MDHEN and CDR2 SYDVKM. This CDR3 region has 18 residues. J lost 1 base, V lost 6 bases, and 15 bases had no gene match. The sequencing input was blood. This chain uses TRBV28 with TRBJ2-1; TRBD2 agrees at 7 bases. The source of this sequence is a human donor in good health. CDR3 coding DNA: TGTGCCAGCAGCGTCTTCGTGGGGGGGGAGGGATCCTACAATGAGCAGTTCTTC. Encoded protein: CASSVFVGGEGSYNEQFF.